This T cell receptor beta chain was obtained from a study of blood T cell repertoires in COVID-19. Study processing details: How many nucleated cells were present was estimated from reference gene primer amplification. Sequenced by immunoSEQ multiplex PCR; TCRdb stores in-frame clones only, minus some. That table supplies the V and J calls and clone size; D and trimming were determined from the DNA. The data hold 200,000 or so clones, with less than 85% observed a single time. The CDR3 length is 15 residues. V was cut by 1 base and J by 5 bases, with 14 bases left in between. Germline CDR1 MNHEY, CDR2 SVGAGI. Participants were aged about 18 to 100 years from approximately 24 US areas. Clinical histories supplied by participants themselves formed the basis of cohort assignment.

What was sequenced was PBMCs or T cells enriched from blood (not recorded which). The receptor was isolated from a man aged 55 to 69 who had recovered from COVID-19. V is TRBV6-5 and J is TRBJ2-5; D is perhaps TRBD2 (7 bases). In DNA form, the CDR3 reads TGTGCCAGCAGTTACTGGGAGGGGGTCACGGAGACCCAGTACTTC. This translates into CASSYWEGVTETQYF.